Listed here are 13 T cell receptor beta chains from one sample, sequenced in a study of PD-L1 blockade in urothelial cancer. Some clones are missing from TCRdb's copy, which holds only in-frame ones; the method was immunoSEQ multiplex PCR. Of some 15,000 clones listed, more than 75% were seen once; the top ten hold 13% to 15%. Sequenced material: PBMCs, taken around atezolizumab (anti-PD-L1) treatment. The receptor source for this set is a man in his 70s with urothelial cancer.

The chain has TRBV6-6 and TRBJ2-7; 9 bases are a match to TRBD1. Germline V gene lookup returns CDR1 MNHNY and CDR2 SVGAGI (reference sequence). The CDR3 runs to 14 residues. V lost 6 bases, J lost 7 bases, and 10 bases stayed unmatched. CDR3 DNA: TGTGCCAGCAGGACCGGGACAGGGCCTGCTGAGCAGTACTTC. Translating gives CASRTGTGPAEQYF.

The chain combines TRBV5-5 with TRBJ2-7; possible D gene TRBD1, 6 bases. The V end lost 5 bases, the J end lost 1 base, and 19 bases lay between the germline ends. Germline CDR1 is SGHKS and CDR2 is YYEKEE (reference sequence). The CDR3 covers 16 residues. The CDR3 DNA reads TGTGCCAGCAGTTGGACCGGGACATTCCCATCCTACGAGCAGTACTTC. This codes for CASSWTGTFPSYEQYF.

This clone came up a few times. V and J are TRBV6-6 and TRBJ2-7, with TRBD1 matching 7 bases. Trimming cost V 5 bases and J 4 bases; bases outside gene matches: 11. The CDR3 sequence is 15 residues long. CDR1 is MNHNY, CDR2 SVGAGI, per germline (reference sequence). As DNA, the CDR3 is TGTGCCAGCAGTCGTACGGGACAGTGGGGATACGAGCAGTACTTC. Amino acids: CASSRTGQWGYEQYF.

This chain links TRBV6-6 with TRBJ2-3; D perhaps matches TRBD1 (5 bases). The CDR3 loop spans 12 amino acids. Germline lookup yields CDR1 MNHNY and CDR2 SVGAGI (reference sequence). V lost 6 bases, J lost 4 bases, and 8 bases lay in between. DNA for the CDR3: TGTGCCAGCAGCAAGGGGCCAGATACGCAGTATTTT. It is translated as CASSKGPDTQYF.

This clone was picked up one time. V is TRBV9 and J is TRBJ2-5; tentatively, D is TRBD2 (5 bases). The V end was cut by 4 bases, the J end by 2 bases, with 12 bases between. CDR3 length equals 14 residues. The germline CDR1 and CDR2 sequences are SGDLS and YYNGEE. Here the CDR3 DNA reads TGTGCCAGCAGCAGCCAACTAGTTCAAGAGACCCAGTACTTC. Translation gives CASSSQLVQETQYF.

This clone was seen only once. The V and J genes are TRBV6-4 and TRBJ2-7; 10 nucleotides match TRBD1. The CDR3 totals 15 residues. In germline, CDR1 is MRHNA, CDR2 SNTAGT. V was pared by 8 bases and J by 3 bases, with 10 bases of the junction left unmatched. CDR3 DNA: TGTGCCAGCGTATCCGCGGACAGGGGGTTCTACGAGCAGTACTTC. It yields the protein CASVSADRGFYEQYF.

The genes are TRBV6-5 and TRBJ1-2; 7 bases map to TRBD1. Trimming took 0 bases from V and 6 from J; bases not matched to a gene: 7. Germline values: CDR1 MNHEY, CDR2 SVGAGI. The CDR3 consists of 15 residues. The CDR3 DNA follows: TGTGCCAGCAGTTACTCGTGGAGGGGGCAGGATGGCTACACCTTC. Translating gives CASSYSWRGQDGYTF.

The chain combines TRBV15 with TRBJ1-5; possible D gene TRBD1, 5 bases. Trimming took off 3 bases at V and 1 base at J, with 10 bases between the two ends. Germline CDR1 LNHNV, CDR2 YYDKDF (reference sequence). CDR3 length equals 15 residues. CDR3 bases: TGTGCCACCAGCAGGGGCAGGGCGAGCAATCAGCCCCAGCATTTT. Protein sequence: CATSRGRASNQPQHF.

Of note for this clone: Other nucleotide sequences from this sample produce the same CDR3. DNA of the CDR3: TGTGCCAGCAGTTATCTAGCGGGGGGTACAGATACGCAGTATTTT. Its translation is CASSYLAGGTDTQYF. The V gene is TRBV6-5, the J gene TRBJ2-3; 11 bases align to TRBD2. The V and J ends lost 3 bases and 3 bases, in that order; junction bases with no gene match: 2. Germline lookup yields CDR1 MNHEY and CDR2 SVGAGI. The CDR3 runs 15 residues.

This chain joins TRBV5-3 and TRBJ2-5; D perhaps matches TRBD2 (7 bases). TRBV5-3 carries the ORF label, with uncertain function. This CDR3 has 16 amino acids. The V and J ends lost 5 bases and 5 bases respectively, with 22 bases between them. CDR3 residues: CARSKLKGRGSETQYF. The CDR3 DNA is TGTGCCAGAAGTAAGCTTAAAGGGAGGGGGTCGGAGACCCAGTACTTC.

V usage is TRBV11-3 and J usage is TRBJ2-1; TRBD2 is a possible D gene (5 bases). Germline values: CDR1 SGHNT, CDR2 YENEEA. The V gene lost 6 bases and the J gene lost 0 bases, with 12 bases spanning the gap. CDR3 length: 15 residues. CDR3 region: CASREDSSSYNEQFF. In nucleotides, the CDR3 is TGTGCCAGCAGAGAGGACTCGAGCTCCTACAATGAGCAGTTCTTC.

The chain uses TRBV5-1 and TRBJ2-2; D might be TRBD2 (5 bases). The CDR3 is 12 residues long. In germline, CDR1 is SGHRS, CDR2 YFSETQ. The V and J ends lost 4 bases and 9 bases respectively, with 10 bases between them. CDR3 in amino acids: CASSPSGRELFF. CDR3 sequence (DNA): TGCGCCAGCAGCCCGAGCGGTAGGGAGCTGTTTTTT. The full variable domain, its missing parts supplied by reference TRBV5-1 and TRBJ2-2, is KAGVTQTPRYLIKTRGQQVTLSCSPISGHRSVSWYQQTPGQGLQFLFEYFSETQRNKGNFPGRFSGRQFSNSRSEMNVSTLELGDSALYLCASSPSGRELFFGEGSRLTVL.

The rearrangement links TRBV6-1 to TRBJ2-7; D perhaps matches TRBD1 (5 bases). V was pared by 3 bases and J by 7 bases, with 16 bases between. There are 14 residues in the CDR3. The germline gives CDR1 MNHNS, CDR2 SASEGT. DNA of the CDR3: TGTGCCAGCAGTGAGTTGGACACCCCTCGGGAGCAGTACTTC. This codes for CASSELDTPREQYF.